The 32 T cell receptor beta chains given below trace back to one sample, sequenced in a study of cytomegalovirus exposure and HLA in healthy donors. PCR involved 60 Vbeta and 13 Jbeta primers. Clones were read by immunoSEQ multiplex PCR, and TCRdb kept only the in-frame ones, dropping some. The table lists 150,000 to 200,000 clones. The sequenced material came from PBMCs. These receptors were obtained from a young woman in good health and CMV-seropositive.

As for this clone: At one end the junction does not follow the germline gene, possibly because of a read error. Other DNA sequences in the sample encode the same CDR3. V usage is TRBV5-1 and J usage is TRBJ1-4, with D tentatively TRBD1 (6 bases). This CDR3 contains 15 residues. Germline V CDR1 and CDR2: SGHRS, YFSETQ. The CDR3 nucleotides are TGCGCCAGTAGCTTGGCCCAGGGGTCGGGGGAAAAACTGTTTTTT. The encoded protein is CASSLAQGSGEKLFF.

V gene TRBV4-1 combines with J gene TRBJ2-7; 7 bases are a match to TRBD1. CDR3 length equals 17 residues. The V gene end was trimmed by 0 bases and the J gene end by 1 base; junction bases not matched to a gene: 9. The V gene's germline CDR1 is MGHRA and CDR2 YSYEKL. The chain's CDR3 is CASSQDSPGTVSYEQYF. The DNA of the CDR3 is TGCGCCAGCAGCCAAGACTCGCCCGGGACAGTTTCCTACGAGCAGTACTTC.

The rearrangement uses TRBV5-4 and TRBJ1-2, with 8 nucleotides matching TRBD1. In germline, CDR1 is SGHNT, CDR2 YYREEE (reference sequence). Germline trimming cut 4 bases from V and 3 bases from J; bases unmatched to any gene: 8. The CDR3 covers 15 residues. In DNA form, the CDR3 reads TGTGCCAGCAGCATTAGGACAGGGACGGACTATGGCTACACCTTC. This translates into CASSIRTGTDYGYTF. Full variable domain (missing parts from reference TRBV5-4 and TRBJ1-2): ETGVTQSPTHLIKTRGQQVTLRCSSQSGHNTVSWYQQALGQGPQFIFQYYREEENGRGNFPPRFSGLQFPNYSSELNVNALELDDSALYLCASSIRTGTDYGYTFGSGTRLTVV.

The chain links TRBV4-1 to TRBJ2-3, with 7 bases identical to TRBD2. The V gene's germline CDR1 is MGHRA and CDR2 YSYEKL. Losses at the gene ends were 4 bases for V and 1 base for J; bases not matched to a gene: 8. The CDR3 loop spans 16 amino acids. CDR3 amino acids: CASSRGPSGGTDTQYF. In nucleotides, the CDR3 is TGCGCCAGCAGCCGAGGACCCAGCGGGGGCACAGATACGCAGTATTTT.

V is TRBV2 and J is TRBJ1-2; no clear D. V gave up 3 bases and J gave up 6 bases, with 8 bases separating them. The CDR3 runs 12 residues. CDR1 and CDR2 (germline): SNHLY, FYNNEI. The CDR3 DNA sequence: TGTGCCAGCAGTGATGAACCAGATGGCTACACCTTC. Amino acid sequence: CASSDEPDGYTF.

The CDR3 spells CASSESSLADNEQFF. DNA of the CDR3: TGCGCCAGCAGTGAGTCTTCACTAGCGGACAATGAGCAGTTCTTC. This chain joins TRBV10-1 and TRBJ2-1, with 8 bases aligning to TRBD2. The CDR3 covers 15 residues. V dropped 0 bases and J dropped 5; count of bases not matched to a gene: 3. Germline loops: CDR1 WNHNN, CDR2 SYGVQD (reference sequence).

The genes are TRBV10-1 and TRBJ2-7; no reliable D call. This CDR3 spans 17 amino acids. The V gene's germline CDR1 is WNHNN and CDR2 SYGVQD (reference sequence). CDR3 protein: CAKKGMETNWHSYEQYF. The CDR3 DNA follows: TGCGCTAAAAAAGGAATGGAAACTAACTGGCACTCCTACGAGCAGTACTTC.

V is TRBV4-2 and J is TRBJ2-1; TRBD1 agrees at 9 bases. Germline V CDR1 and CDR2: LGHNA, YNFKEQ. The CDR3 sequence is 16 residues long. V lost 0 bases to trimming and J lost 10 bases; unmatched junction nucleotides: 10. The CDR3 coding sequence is TGTGCCAGCAGCCAAGATGCTAGAGACAGGGGGGGAGAGCAGTTCTTC. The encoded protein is CASSQDARDRGGEQFF.

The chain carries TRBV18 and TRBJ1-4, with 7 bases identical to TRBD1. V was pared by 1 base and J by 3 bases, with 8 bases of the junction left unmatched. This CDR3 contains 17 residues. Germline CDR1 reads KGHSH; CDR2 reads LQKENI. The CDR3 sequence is CASSPRGDRAANEKLFF. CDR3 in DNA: TGTGCCAGCTCACCACGGGGAGACAGGGCAGCTAATGAAAAACTGTTTTTT.

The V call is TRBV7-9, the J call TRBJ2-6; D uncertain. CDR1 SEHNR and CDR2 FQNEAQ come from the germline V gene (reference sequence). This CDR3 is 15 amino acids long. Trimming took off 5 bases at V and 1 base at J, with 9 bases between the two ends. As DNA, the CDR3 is TGTGCCAGCAGCCTTCCCCGTTCTGGGGCCAACGTCCTGACTTTC. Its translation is CASSLPRSGANVLTF.

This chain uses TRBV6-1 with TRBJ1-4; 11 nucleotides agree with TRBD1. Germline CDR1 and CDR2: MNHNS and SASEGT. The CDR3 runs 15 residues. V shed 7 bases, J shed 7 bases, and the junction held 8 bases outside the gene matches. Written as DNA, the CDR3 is TGTGCCAGCATAAGAGGACAGGGGGCGGGTGAAAAACTGTTTTTT. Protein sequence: CASIRGQGAGEKLFF.

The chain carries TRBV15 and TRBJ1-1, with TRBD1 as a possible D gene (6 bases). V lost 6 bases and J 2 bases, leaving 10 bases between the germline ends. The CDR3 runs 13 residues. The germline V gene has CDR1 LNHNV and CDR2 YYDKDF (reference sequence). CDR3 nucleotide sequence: TGTGCCACCAGTAGGACAGCTAACACTGAAGCTTTCTTT. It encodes CATSRTANTEAFF. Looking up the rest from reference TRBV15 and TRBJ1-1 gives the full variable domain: DAMVIQNPRYQVTQFGKPVTLSCSQTLNHNVMYWYQQKSSQAPKLLFHYYDKDFNNEADTPDNFQSRRPNTSFCFLDIRSPGLGDTAMYLCATSRTANTEAFFGQGTRLTVV.

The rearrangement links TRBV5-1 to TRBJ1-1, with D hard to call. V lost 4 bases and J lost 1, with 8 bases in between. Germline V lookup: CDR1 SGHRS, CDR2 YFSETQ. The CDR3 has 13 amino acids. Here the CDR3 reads CASSAEPNTEAFF. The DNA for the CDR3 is TGCGCCAGCAGCGCTGAGCCGAACACTGAAGCTTTCTTT.

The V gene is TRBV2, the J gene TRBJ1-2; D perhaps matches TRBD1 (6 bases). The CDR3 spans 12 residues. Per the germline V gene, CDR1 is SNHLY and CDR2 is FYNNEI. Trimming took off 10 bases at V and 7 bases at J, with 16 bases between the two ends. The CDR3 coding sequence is TGTGCCACCACGATTACAGGGTCTGGCTACACCTTC. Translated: CATTITGSGYTF. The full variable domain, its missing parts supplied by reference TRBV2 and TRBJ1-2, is EPEVTQTPSHQVTQMGQEVILRCVPISNHLYFYWYRQILGQKVEFLVSFYNNEISEKSEIFDDQFSVERPDGSNFTLKIRSTKLEDSAMYFCATTITGSGYTFGSGTRLTVV.

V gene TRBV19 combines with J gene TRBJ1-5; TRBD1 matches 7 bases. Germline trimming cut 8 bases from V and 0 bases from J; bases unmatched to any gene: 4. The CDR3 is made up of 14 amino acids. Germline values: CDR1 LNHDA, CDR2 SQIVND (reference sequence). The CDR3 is CASLDRASNQPQHF. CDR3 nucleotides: TGTGCCAGTCTCGACAGGGCTAGCAATCAGCCCCAGCATTTT.

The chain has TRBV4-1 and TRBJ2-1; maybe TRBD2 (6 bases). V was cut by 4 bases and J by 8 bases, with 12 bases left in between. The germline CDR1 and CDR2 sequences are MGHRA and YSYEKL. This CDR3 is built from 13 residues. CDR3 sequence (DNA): TGCGCCAGCAGCCGTTACCCGGGGGATGAGCAGTTCTTC. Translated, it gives CASSRYPGDEQFF.

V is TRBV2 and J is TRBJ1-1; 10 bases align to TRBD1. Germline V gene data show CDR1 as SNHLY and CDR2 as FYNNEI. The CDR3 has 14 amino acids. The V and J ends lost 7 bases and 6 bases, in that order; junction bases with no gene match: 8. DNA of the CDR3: TGTGCCAGCACACGAGACAGGGGGCTCGCTGAAGCTTTCTTT. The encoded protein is CASTRDRGLAEAFF.

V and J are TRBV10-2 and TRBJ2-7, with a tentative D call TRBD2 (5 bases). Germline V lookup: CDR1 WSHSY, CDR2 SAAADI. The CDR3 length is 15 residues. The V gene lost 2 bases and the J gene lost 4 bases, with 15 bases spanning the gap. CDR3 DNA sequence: TGCGCCAGCAGTGAGGGCAGCGGATTAATATACGAGCAGTACTTC. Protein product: CASSEGSGLIYEQYF.

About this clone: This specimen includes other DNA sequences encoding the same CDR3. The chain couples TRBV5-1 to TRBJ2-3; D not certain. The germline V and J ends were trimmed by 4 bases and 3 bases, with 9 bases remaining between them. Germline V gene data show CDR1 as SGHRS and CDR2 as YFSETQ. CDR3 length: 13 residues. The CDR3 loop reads CASSLSSTDTQYF. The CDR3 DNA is TGCGCCAGCAGCCTTTCTAGTACAGATACGCAGTATTTT.

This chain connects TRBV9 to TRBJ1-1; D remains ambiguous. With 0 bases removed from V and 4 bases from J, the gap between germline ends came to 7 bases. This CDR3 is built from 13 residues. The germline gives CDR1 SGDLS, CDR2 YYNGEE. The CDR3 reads CASSVAPGTEAFF. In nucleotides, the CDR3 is TGTGCCAGCAGCGTAGCTCCGGGCACTGAAGCTTTCTTT. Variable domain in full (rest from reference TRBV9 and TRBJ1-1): DSGVTQTPKHLITATGQRVTLRCSPRSGDLSVYWYQQSLDQGLQFLIQYYNGEERAKGNILERFSAQQFPDLHSELNLSSLELGDSALYFCASSVAPGTEAFFGQGTRLTVV.

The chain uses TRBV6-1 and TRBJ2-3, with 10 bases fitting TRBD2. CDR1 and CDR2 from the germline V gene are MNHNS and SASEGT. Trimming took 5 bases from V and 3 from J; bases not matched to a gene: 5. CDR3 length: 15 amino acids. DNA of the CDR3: TGTGCCAGCAGTTTGAGCGGGGGGGCTACAGATACGCAGTATTTT. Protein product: CASSLSGGATDTQYF.

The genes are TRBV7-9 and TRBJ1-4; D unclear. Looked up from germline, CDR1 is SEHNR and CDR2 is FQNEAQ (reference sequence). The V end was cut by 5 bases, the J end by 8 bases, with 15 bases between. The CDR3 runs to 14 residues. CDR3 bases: TGTGCCAGCAGCAATTCCAGATCAGGCGAAAAACTGTTTTTT. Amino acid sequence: CASSNSRSGEKLFF.

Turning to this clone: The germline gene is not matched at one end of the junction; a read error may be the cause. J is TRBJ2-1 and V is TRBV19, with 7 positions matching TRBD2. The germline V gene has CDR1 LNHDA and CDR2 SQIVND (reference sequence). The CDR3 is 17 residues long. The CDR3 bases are TGTGCCAGTAGTATAAGGGCGGGAGTCCTTGCCTACAATGAGCAATTCTTC. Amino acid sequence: CASSIRAGVLAYNEQFF.

CDR3 sequence (DNA): TGCGCCAGCAGCAGCGGCGGGGTAGGAAAACTGTTTTTT. This gives the protein CASSSGGVGKLFF. The J gene is TRBJ1-4, the V gene TRBV10-1; unclear D gene. V gave up 6 bases and J gave up 10 bases, with 15 bases separating them. This CDR3 region has 13 residues. Germline V gene sequence: CDR1 WNHNN, CDR2 SYGVQD (reference sequence).

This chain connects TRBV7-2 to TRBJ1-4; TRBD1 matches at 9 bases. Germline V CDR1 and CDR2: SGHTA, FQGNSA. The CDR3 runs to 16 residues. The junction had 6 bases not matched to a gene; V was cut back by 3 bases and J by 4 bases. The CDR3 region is CASSFPGQGSNEKLFF. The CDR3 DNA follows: TGTGCCAGCAGCTTCCCGGGACAGGGAAGTAATGAAAAACTGTTTTTT.

This chain's CDR3 is CASSPGTGTEAFF. The CDR3 region has the DNA TGTGCCAGCAGCCCAGGGACAGGGACTGAAGCTTTCTTT. The genes are TRBV7-2 and TRBJ1-1, with 9 bases identical to TRBD1. There are 13 residues in the CDR3. Germline CDR1 SGHTA, CDR2 FQGNSA. Unmatched junction bases numbered 3, after V lost 5 bases and J lost 5 bases.

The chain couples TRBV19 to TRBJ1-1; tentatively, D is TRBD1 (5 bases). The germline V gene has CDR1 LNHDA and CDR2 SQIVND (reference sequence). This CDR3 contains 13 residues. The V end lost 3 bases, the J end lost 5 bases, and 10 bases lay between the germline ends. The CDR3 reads CASSMRGGTEAFF. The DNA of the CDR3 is TGTGCCAGTAGTATGAGGGGAGGGACTGAAGCTTTCTTT.

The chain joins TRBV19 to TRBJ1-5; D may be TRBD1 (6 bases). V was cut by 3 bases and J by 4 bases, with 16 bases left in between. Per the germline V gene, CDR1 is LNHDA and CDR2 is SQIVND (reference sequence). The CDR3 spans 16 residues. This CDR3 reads CASSILGRGGNQPQHF. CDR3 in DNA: TGTGCCAGTAGTATTTTGGGCAGGGGAGGGAATCAGCCCCAGCATTTT.

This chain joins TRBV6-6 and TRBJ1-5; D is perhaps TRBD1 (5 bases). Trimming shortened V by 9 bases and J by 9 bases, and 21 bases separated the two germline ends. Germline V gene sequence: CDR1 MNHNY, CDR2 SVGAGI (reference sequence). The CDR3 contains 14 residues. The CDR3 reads CASAGGGDLRPQHF. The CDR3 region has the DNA TGTGCCAGTGCTGGTGGGGGGGACCTTCGGCCCCAGCATTTT.

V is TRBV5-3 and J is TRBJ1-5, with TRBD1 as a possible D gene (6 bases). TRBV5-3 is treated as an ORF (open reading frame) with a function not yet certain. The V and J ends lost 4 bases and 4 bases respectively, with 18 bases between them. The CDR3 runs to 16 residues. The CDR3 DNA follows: TGTGCCAGAAGCCAACACAGGGACGGTGGGAATCAGCCCCAGCATTTT. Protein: CARSQHRDGGNQPQHF.

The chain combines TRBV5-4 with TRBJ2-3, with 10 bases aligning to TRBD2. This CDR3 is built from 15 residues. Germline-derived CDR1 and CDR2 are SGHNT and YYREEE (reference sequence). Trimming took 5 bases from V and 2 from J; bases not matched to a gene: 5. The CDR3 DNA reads TGTGCCAGCAGGCCCGGGACTAGCGACACAGATACGCAGTATTTT. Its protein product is CASRPGTSDTDTQYF.

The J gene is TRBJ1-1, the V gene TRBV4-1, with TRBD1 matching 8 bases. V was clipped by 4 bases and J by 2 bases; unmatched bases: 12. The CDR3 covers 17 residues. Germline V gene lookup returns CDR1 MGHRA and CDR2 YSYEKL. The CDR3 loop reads CASSRTGMSGQNTEAFF. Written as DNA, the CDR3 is TGCGCCAGCAGCCGGACAGGGATGTCGGGGCAAAACACTGAAGCTTTCTTT.